This section outlines one T cell receptor beta chain sequence together with its context. This sample was included in a study of blood T cell repertoires in COVID-19. This CDR3 has 15 residues. Looked up from germline, CDR1 is SGHRS and CDR2 is YFSETQ. Losses at the gene ends were 6 bases for V and 3 bases for J; bases not matched to a gene: 9. In the study's own analysis: Amplification with reference gene primers provided the estimates of nucleated cell counts. Repertoires were generated with immunoSEQ multiplex PCR, while TCRdb's copy carries only in-frame clones and drops some. The DNA was the basis for D and trimming; V, J and clone size are from that table. The repertoire holds over 250,000 clones, with roughly nine tenths as singletons.

The sequence came from a woman in her twenties or thirties with COVID-19, enrolled during active disease. The sample taken for sequencing was peripheral blood. The chain is built from TRBV5-1 and TRBJ1-1, with 9 positions matching TRBD1. CDR3 protein: CASTPVGTGYTEAFF. For the CDR3, the DNA is TGCGCCAGCACCCCCGTAGGGACAGGGTACACTGAAGCTTTCTTT.